Following are 23 T cell receptor beta chains from one sample sequenced in a study of vaccination and CD4 T cells after COVID-19. Documented treatment: roughly ten-day PBMC culture with coronavirus spike peptide pools or control peptides (ViraFEST assay). Antigens of these TCRs are unknown. An Oncomine TCR Beta short-read assay was used to sequence the DNA from cultured CD4+ T cells. TCRdb re-analysed the PCR reads in MiXCR, keeping a single row per CDR3 protein. The sample holds roughly 12,000 distinct CDR3 sequences; approximately 60% are singletons and the top ten take about 13%. Sequencing input: CD4+ T cells from blood, cultured in vitro. These receptors were collected from a human donor who had recovered from COVID-19.

The V call is TRBV20-1, the J call TRBJ2-7; a weak D match, TRBD2 (5 bases). Trimming removed 6 bases at V and 2 bases at J, with 17 bases between. The CDR3 consists of 14 residues. Germline values: CDR1 DFQATT, CDR2 SNEGSKA (reference sequence). CDR3 DNA sequence: TGCAGTGCCAAGGATGATAGCGCTACCTACGAGCAGTACTTC. Translation gives CSAKDDSATYEQYF.

V gene TRBV7-6 combines with J gene TRBJ2-5, with 7 positions matching TRBD1. CDR3 size: 14 residues. Germline V gene data show CDR1 as SGHVS and CDR2 as FNYEAQ. Losses at the gene ends were 5 bases for V and 0 bases for J; bases not matched to a gene: 3. This CDR3 is CASSRTGYQETQYF. CDR3 DNA: TGTGCCAGCAGCCGGACAGGTTACCAAGAGACCCAGTACTTC.

The chain uses TRBV7-7 and TRBJ2-1, with TRBD2 identical over 9 bases. V was clipped by 5 bases and J by 6 bases; unmatched bases: 5. Germline-derived CDR1 and CDR2 are SSHAT and FNYEAQ (reference sequence). The CDR3 is 14 residues long. The CDR3 spells CASSRGTSLNEQFF. CDR3 bases: TGTGCCAGCAGCCGGGGGACTAGCCTCAATGAGCAGTTCTTC.

The chain employs TRBV7-9 and TRBJ2-5; D is possibly TRBD2 (5 bases). V lost 8 bases, J lost 1 base, and 23 bases lay in between. This CDR3 has 17 amino acids. Germline CDR1 SEHNR, CDR2 FQNEAQ (reference sequence). The CDR3 spells CASLPGLGFGLQETQYF. The DNA for the CDR3 is TGTGCCAGCCTTCCCGGTTTAGGCTTCGGACTCCAAGAGACCCAGTACTTC.

The chain uses TRBV4-3 and TRBJ1-6; D gene uncertain. The CDR3 is 15 residues long. Germline CDR1 reads LGHNA; CDR2 reads YSLEER. V lost 5 bases and J lost 10, with 18 bases in between. CDR3 region: CASSYRIDPQSPLHF. CDR3 bases: TGCGCCAGCAGCTACCGAATCGATCCTCAGTCACCCCTCCACTTT.

The chain uses TRBV7-8 and TRBJ2-7, with 9 bases aligning to TRBD2. This CDR3 contains 15 residues. Germline-derived CDR1 and CDR2 are SGHVS and FQNEAQ. V dropped 5 bases and J dropped 5; count of bases not matched to a gene: 10. CDR3 coding DNA: TGTGCCAGCAGCCTTACGGGACTAGCATCCCACGAGCAGTACTTC. Translation: CASSLTGLASHEQYF.

This clonotype has only a few counts. This chain joins TRBV20-1 and TRBJ2-1; 15 nucleotides line up with TRBD2. Per the germline V gene, CDR1 is DFQATT and CDR2 is SNEGSKA (reference sequence). The CDR3 consists of 16 residues. The V segment lost 5 bases and the J segment 6 bases; nucleotides outside the gene matches: 8. In nucleotides, the CDR3 is TGCAGTGCTCCCGGACTAGCGGGAGGGCCAGTCAATGAGCAGTTCTTC. Its translation is CSAPGLAGGPVNEQFF.

V and J are TRBV24-1 and TRBJ2-3; TRBD1 matches 9 bases. The length of the CDR3 is 16 residues. Germline loops: CDR1 KGHDR, CDR2 SFDVKD. With 2 bases clipped from V and 4 bases from J, the junction kept 6 bases outside the gene matches. CDR3 in DNA: TGTGCCACCAGTGATTGGGGGACAGGGTGGTCAGATACGCAGTATTTT. Translating it yields CATSDWGTGWSDTQYF.

The rearrangement links TRBV18 to TRBJ2-7; TRBD1 might be the D (6 bases). V lost 4 bases, J lost 4 bases, and 11 bases lay in between. CDR3 length: 13 amino acids. Looked up from germline, CDR1 is KGHSH and CDR2 is LQKENI. The CDR3 sequence: CASSQGQTYEQYF. In DNA, the CDR3 is TGTGCCAGCTCACAAGGACAGACTTACGAGCAGTACTTC.

This clonotype was seen a handful of times. This chain uses TRBV3-1 with TRBJ1-6; no definite D call. Trimming removed 1 base at V and 10 bases at J, with 11 bases between. Germline V CDR1 and CDR2: LGHDT, YNNKEL (reference sequence). The length of the CDR3 is 14 residues. The CDR3 nucleotides are TGTGCCAGCAGCCAAGTCGTGGATGGCTCACCCCTCCACTTT. Translated: CASSQVVDGSPLHF.

The chain recombines TRBV6-1 with TRBJ1-5; 8 bases agree with TRBD1. CDR3 length: 16 residues. CDR1 is MNHNS and CDR2 is SASEGT in the germline V gene. V dropped 3 bases and J dropped 7; count of bases not matched to a gene: 11. DNA for the CDR3: TGTGCCAGCAGTGACCATGTCGGACAGGGTGTCCAGCCCCAGCATTTT. Its protein is CASSDHVGQGVQPQHF.

V is TRBV7-8 and J is TRBJ1-6; D might be TRBD1 (5 bases). CDR1 is SGHVS, CDR2 FQNEAQ, per germline. The V end lost 4 bases, the J end lost 5 bases, and 21 bases lay between the germline ends. The CDR3 is made up of 18 amino acids. The CDR3 sequence is CASSSREGFAFDNSPLHF. CDR3 coding DNA: TGTGCCAGCAGCTCTAGGGAGGGGTTCGCATTTGATAATTCACCCCTCCACTTT. Drawing the rest from reference TRBV7-8 and TRBJ1-6, the complete variable domain is GAGVSQSPRYKVAKRGQDVALRCDPISGHVSLFWYQQALGQGPEFLTYFQNEAQLDKSGLPSDRFFAERPEGSVSTLKIQRTQQEDSAVYLCASSSREGFAFDNSPLHFGNGTRLTVT.

This clonotype has more than one count but fewer than ten. This chain's CDR3 is CASSYLQGENEQYF. CDR3 sequence (DNA): TGTGCCAGCAGTTACCTCCAGGGGGAGAACGAGCAGTACTTC. J is TRBJ2-7 and V is TRBV6-5; TRBD1 matches at 7 bases. The germline gives CDR1 MNHEY, CDR2 SVGAGI. V shed 2 bases, J shed 5 bases, and the junction held 6 bases outside the gene matches. CDR3 length equals 14 residues.

V and J are TRBV18 and TRBJ2-5; weak D call: TRBD2 (6 bases). CDR1 and CDR2 (germline): KGHSH, LQKENI. Deletions cut 0 bases from V and 2 bases from J, with 10 bases between. This CDR3 is 15 amino acids long. The CDR3 DNA follows: TGTGCCAGCTCACCACCGACTAGTCGGCAAGAGACCCAGTACTTC. Amino acid sequence: CASSPPTSRQETQYF.

This chain connects TRBV6-5 to TRBJ2-7; D is undetermined. The CDR3 length is 12 residues. The ends were cut back, 4 bases at V and 3 bases at J, with 7 bases in the middle. Germline CDR1 reads MNHEY; CDR2 reads SVGAGI. The CDR3 nucleotides read TGTGCCAGCAGTTCGATGTTCTACGAGCAGTACTTC. It is translated as CASSSMFYEQYF.

The chain is built from TRBV27 and TRBJ2-7; unclear D gene. The CDR3 covers 11 residues. Deletions cut 5 bases from V and 3 bases from J, with 5 bases between. Germline CDR1 reads MNHEY; CDR2 reads SMNVEV (reference sequence). The CDR3 is CASSKVYEQYF. The CDR3 coding sequence is TGTGCCAGCAGTAAAGTCTACGAGCAGTACTTC.

DNA for the CDR3: TGTGCCAGCAGTCTGGGTCCCCGCGGGCAGTTCTTC. Residues: CASSLGPRGQFF. The chain is built from TRBV2 and TRBJ2-1, with D unclear. The V gene's germline CDR1 is SNHLY and CDR2 FYNNEI. The CDR3 length is 12 residues. Trimming left V 5 bases short and J 12 bases short, with 14 bases between.

This chain links TRBV2 with TRBJ1-1; the D is unclear. This CDR3 is 13 amino acids long. Trimming pared 3 bases from V and 4 bases from J, leaving 9 bases between. Germline V gene lookup returns CDR1 SNHLY and CDR2 FYNNEI. The CDR3 protein is CASSDGRSTEAFF. The CDR3 DNA follows: TGTGCCAGCAGTGACGGCCGGAGCACTGAAGCTTTCTTT.

The V gene is TRBV6-2 or TRBV6-3, the J gene TRBJ2-2; 9 nucleotides match TRBD2. Trimming removed 1 base from V and 8 bases from J; junction bases left unmatched: 14. Germline lookup yields CDR1 MNHEY and CDR2 SVGEGT. The CDR3 has 18 amino acids. As DNA, the CDR3 is TGTGCCAGCAGTTACTTATCGGCTAGCGGGAAGTCCAGGGGGGAGCTGTTTTTT. As protein: CASSYLSASGKSRGELFF.

The chain carries TRBV7-8 and TRBJ2-7; 13 bases map to TRBD2. The CDR3 contains 15 residues. J gave up 3 bases and V 5 bases, and 4 bases lay outside the gene matches. Germline lookup yields CDR1 SGHVS and CDR2 FQNEAQ. The CDR3 region has the DNA TGTGCCAGCAGCCTTAGGACTAGCGGGAGCTACGAGCAGTACTTC. It is translated as CASSLRTSGSYEQYF.

The rearrangement uses TRBV2 and TRBJ1-1, with 8 bases matching TRBD1. In germline, CDR1 is SNHLY, CDR2 FYNNEI. The CDR3 has 14 residues. The V gene end was trimmed by 10 bases and the J gene end by 8 bases; junction bases not matched to a gene: 15. CDR3 residues: CANGTGSRKREAFF. The CDR3 bases are TGTGCCAACGGGACAGGCAGTAGGAAAAGGGAAGCTTTCTTT.

This clonotype was seen a handful of times. The chain carries TRBV15 and TRBJ2-7; perhaps TRBD1 as D (6 bases). Germline V gene data show CDR1 as LNHNV and CDR2 as YYDKDF (reference sequence). This CDR3 is 12 amino acids long. Trimming removed 0 bases at V and 9 bases at J, with 9 bases between. CDR3 in amino acids: CATSRDSTGQYF. In DNA form, the CDR3 reads TGTGCCACCAGCAGAGATTCGACAGGGCAGTACTTC.

With regard to this clonotype: The junction departs from germline at one end; a sequencing error may be responsible. The gene calls are TRBV7-9 and TRBJ1-2; no definite D call. Germline-derived CDR1 and CDR2 are SEHNR and FQNEAQ (reference sequence). The CDR3 runs 16 residues. Here the CDR3 DNA reads TGTGCCAGCATCGATGGGAAGGGATTGATTAACTATGGCTTCACCTTC. Protein product: CASIDGKGLINYGFTF.